What follows are 32 T cell receptor beta chains derived from one specimen sequenced in a study of identical twins. TCRdb reprocessed the 5' RACE reads with MiXCR, giving one entry per CDR3 protein. The table has roughly 1,500,000 distinct CDR3 sequences, around 29% seen once; the top ten hold approximately 0.29%. Source material: cord blood. The origin of the receptors is a newborn girl in good health.

This clonotype was recorded a few times. The chain recombines TRBV5-1 with TRBJ2-7; the D call may be TRBD1 or TRBD2 (5 bases each). This CDR3 region has 16 residues. Trimming cost V 1 base and J 0 bases, with 14 bases left between them. The germline V gene encodes CDR1 SGHRS and CDR2 YFSETQ. CDR3 loop: CASSLSTGTLSYEQYF. CDR3 in DNA: TGCGCCAGCAGCTTGAGCACCGGGACCCTCTCCTACGAGCAGTACTTC.

The chain links TRBV20-1 to TRBJ2-7, with TRBD2 identical over 10 bases. V lost 6 bases and J lost 7; bases outside the gene matches: 12. From germline, CDR1 is DFQATT and CDR2 SNEGSKA (reference sequence). The CDR3 is made up of 14 amino acids. The CDR3 DNA sequence: TGCAGTGCCCCCCCTAGCGGGAGACCCAATGAGCAGTACTTC. This codes for CSAPPSGRPNEQYF.

The rearrangement joins TRBV30 to TRBJ1-2, with D unclear. With 5 bases removed from V and 8 bases from J, the gap between germline ends came to 18 bases. Germline lookup yields CDR1 GTSNPN and CDR2 SVGIG (reference sequence). The CDR3 contains 13 residues. The CDR3 DNA follows: TGTGCCTGGGCCCCCACAGCCCACTTAGGCTACACCTTC. Protein sequence: CAWAPTAHLGYTF.

This clonotype was recorded only once. The chain has TRBV27 and TRBJ1-2; TRBD1 might be the D (5 bases). The ends were cut back, 6 bases at V and 4 bases at J, with 21 bases in the middle. Germline CDR1 is MNHEY and CDR2 is SMNVEV (reference sequence). This CDR3 comprises 16 residues. Written as DNA, the CDR3 is TGTGCCAGCAGCCTAACCGCGACAGCGCTTTTCTATGGCTACACCTTC. Amino acid sequence: CASSLTATALFYGYTF.

The V and J genes are TRBV4-2 and TRBJ2-3, with TRBD2 matching 8 bases. V dropped 1 base and J dropped 5; count of bases not matched to a gene: 8. Germline CDR1 LGHNA, CDR2 YNFKEQ. This CDR3 spans 16 amino acids. The CDR3 DNA follows: TGTGCCAGCAGCCAAGTTCACGGGAGGGCAGGAGATACGCAGTATTTT. Translated, it gives CASSQVHGRAGDTQYF.

This clonotype has more than one count but fewer than ten. The genes are TRBV5-5 and TRBJ2-7, with D possibly called TRBD1 or TRBD2 (6 bases each). The germline gives CDR1 SGHKS, CDR2 YYEKEE (reference sequence). The length of the CDR3 is 14 residues. Trimming cost V 6 bases and J 4 bases, with 17 bases left between them. The chain's CDR3 is CASNRDGGWYEQYF. As DNA, the CDR3 is TGTGCCAGCAACCGTGACGGGGGCTGGTACGAGCAGTACTTC.

This clonotype was found a few times. V and J are TRBV9 and TRBJ1-2; D is perhaps TRBD1 (6 bases). This CDR3 is built from 16 residues. The germline V gene has CDR1 SGDLS and CDR2 YYNGEE. The ends were cut back, 0 bases at V and 1 base at J, with 13 bases in the middle. Here the CDR3 reads CASSVATGRVNYGYTF. The CDR3, as DNA: TGTGCCAGCAGCGTAGCTACAGGGAGGGTTAACTATGGCTACACCTTC.

The chain carries TRBV2 and TRBJ1-1; D ambiguous. V was clipped by 7 bases and J by 0 bases, with 9 bases between them. Germline V lookup: CDR1 SNHLY, CDR2 FYNNEI. The CDR3 is made up of 13 amino acids. Here the CDR3 reads CASKAEMNTEAFF. CDR3 DNA sequence: TGTGCCAGCAAGGCAGAGATGAACACTGAAGCTTTCTTT.

The rearrangement uses TRBV20-1 and TRBJ2-7; D not certain. Trimming took 3 bases from V and 3 from J, leaving 9 bases between them. Germline V lookup: CDR1 DFQATT, CDR2 SNEGSKA (reference sequence). The CDR3 runs 12 residues. CDR3 sequence: CSARTGFYEQYF. The CDR3 bases are TGCAGTGCTAGGACTGGATTCTACGAGCAGTACTTC.

V usage is TRBV5-5 and J usage is TRBJ1-2; TRBD1 is a possible D gene (6 bases). This CDR3 region has 15 residues. CDR1 and CDR2 (germline): SGHKS, YYEKEE (reference sequence). V dropped 0 bases and J dropped 5 bases, with 14 bases sitting between them. CDR3 bases: TGTGCCAGCAGCTTGGTGGAAACAGGGATATATGGCTACACCTTC. Translation gives CASSLVETGIYGYTF.

The sample holds a few counts of this clonotype. The genes are TRBV19 and TRBJ2-7, with D perhaps TRBD1 (5 bases). V dropped 6 bases and J dropped 3 bases, with 18 bases sitting between them. Germline V gene sequence: CDR1 LNHDA, CDR2 SQIVND (reference sequence). CDR3 size: 15 residues. The CDR3 DNA is TGTGCCAGTAGCGACCCTCAGGGTAACCACTACGAGCAGTACTTC. Amino acids: CASSDPQGNHYEQYF.

The chain is built from TRBV6-6 and TRBJ1-5; D gene unclear. CDR3 length: 17 residues. Germline loops: CDR1 MNHNY, CDR2 SVGAGI (reference sequence). V lost 6 bases and J lost 4, with 22 bases in between. The DNA of the CDR3 is TGTGCCAGCAGAGAGGTAAACGGCAACGGAGGGAATCAGCCCCAGCATTTT. The encoded protein is CASREVNGNGGNQPQHF.

CDR3 loop: CASSQDPLAGWEQYF. In nucleotides, the CDR3 is TGTGCCAGCAGCCAAGATCCCCTGGCGGGTTGGGAGCAGTACTTC. The chain employs TRBV4-2 and TRBJ2-5; a weak D match, TRBD2 (5 bases). CDR1 and CDR2 (germline): LGHNA, YNFKEQ. The CDR3 length is 15 residues. V lost 0 bases and J 11 bases, leaving 19 bases between the germline ends.

This clonotype was counted only a few times. The chain links TRBV28 to TRBJ2-1; 10 bases map to TRBD2. Germline V gives CDR1 MDHEN, CDR2 SYDVKM. After removal of 5 bases from V and 5 bases from J, the junction contained 9 bases not matched to a gene. The CDR3 spans 16 residues. The CDR3 coding sequence is TGTGCCAGCAGTGTATCGCTAGCGGGAGAGAACAATGAGCAGTTCTTC. This sequence encodes CASSVSLAGENNEQFF.

J is TRBJ1-4 and V is TRBV5-1; D might be TRBD1 (5 bases). The CDR3 totals 15 residues. Trimming took off 1 base at V and 6 bases at J, with 13 bases between the two ends. The germline gives CDR1 SGHRS, CDR2 YFSETQ. The CDR3 nucleotides read TGCGCCAGCAGCTTGTGGGCAGGGAAGGATGAAAAACTGTTTTTT. Protein product: CASSLWAGKDEKLFF. The variable domain in full, completed from reference TRBV5-1 and TRBJ1-4, reads KAGVTQTPRYLIKTRGQQVTLSCSPISGHRSVSWYQQTPGQGLQFLFEYFSETQRNKGNFPGRFSGRQFSNSRSEMNVSTLELGDSALYLCASSLWAGKDEKLFFGSGTQLSVL.

The chain employs TRBV11-1 and TRBJ2-7; 8 bases line up with TRBD1. Per germline, CDR1 SGHAT and CDR2 FQDESV (reference sequence). This CDR3 spans 13 amino acids. V was clipped by 7 bases and J by 6 bases; unmatched bases: 8. CDR3 sequence: CASTGQGRSEQYF. In DNA form, the CDR3 reads TGTGCCAGCACCGGACAGGGAAGGAGCGAGCAGTACTTC.

This clonotype showed up just a few times. The V call is TRBV6-1, the J call TRBJ1-4; perhaps TRBD1 as D (5 bases). Trimming removed 7 bases from V and 4 bases from J, with 19 bases in between. From germline, CDR1 is MNHNS and CDR2 SASEGT. The CDR3 is 16 amino acids. The CDR3 bases are TGTGCCAGCATTCCAGCTCTCGGCAGGGATAATGAAAAACTGTTTTTT. It yields the protein CASIPALGRDNEKLFF.

This clonotype was counted ten times or more. This sequence joins TRBV7-8 and TRBJ2-1; possible D gene TRBD1, 6 bases. Germline CDR1 SGHVS, CDR2 FQNEAQ. CDR3 length: 16 amino acids. Trimming removed 2 bases from V and 3 bases from J, with 14 bases in between. CDR3 amino acids: CASSLIRLGGYNEQFF. CDR3 bases: TGTGCCAGCAGCTTAATTCGGCTAGGGGGCTACAATGAGCAGTTCTTC.

This clonotype was seen repeatedly, ten times or more. This rearrangement joins TRBV6-1 to TRBJ2-1, with TRBD2 as a possible D gene (5 bases). The CDR3 spans 15 residues. V lost 4 bases to trimming and J lost 1 base, with 11 bases between them. CDR1 is MNHNS, CDR2 SASEGT, per germline. CDR3 in DNA: TGTGCCAGCAGTGCGGACCGCGGGTCCTACAATGAGCAGTTCTTC. It specifies CASSADRGSYNEQFF.

This clonotype turned up a few times. The V gene is TRBV15, the J gene TRBJ2-7, with TRBD1 matching 9 bases. Looked up from germline, CDR1 is LNHNV and CDR2 is YYDKDF (reference sequence). CDR3 length equals 16 residues. The V and J ends lost 5 bases and 6 bases, in that order; junction bases with no gene match: 14. The CDR3 DNA sequence: TGTGCCACCAGCCGTAAACCCGGGACAGGGCATTCCGAGCAGTACTTC. Translating it yields CATSRKPGTGHSEQYF.

The chain is built from TRBV20-1 and TRBJ1-6, with D uncertain. Germline CDR1 and CDR2: DFQATT and SNEGSKA (reference sequence). V was pared by 6 bases and J by 7 bases, with 16 bases between. This CDR3 contains 14 residues. CDR3 in amino acids: CSAPRSPGNSPLHF. CDR3 nucleotide sequence: TGCAGTGCACCTCGGAGCCCTGGGAATTCACCCCTCCACTTT.

This clonotype was picked up a small number of times. The chain employs TRBV5-1 and TRBJ1-4; D gene uncertain. V gave up 0 bases and J gave up 8 bases, with 14 bases separating them. Germline V gene sequence: CDR1 SGHRS, CDR2 YFSETQ. The CDR3 runs 15 residues. The chain's CDR3 is CASSLARPEIEKLFF. In DNA form, the CDR3 reads TGCGCCAGCAGCTTGGCTCGGCCGGAGATAGAAAAACTGTTTTTT.

The V gene is TRBV9, the J gene TRBJ1-2; 8 nucleotides match TRBD1. Germline-derived CDR1 and CDR2 are SGDLS and YYNGEE. Trimming took 3 bases from V and 4 from J; bases not matched to a gene: 11. This CDR3 region has 16 residues. The CDR3 nucleotides are TGTGCCAGCAGCGCGATTCGGGACAGGAGAAGCTATGGCTACACCTTC. Translated, it gives CASSAIRDRRSYGYTF. Full variable domain (missing parts from reference TRBV9 and TRBJ1-2): DSGVTQTPKHLITATGQRVTLRCSPRSGDLSVYWYQQSLDQGLQFLIQYYNGEERAKGNILERFSAQQFPDLHSELNLSSLELGDSALYFCASSAIRDRRSYGYTFGSGTRLTVV.

This clonotype was recorded at least ten times. At one end the junction does not follow the germline gene, possibly because of a read error. V gene TRBV5-1 combines with J gene TRBJ2-1, with TRBD1 matching over 10 bases. Germline loops: CDR1 SGHRS, CDR2 YFSETQ. The CDR3 is 15 amino acids. This CDR3 is CASSLRTGGYNEQFF. For the CDR3, the DNA is TGTGCCAGCAGCTTAAGGACAGGGGGCTACAATGAGCAGTTCTTC. Full variable domain (remainder filled in from reference TRBV5-1 and TRBJ2-1): KAGVTQTPRYLIKTRGQQVTLSCSPISGHRSVSWYQQTPGQGLQFLFEYFSETQRNKGNFPGRFSGRQFSNSRSEMNVSTLELGDSALYLCASSLRTGGYNEQFFGPGTRLTVL.

This clonotype was detected only a few times. This sequence joins TRBV27 and TRBJ2-3; a weak D match, TRBD1 (5 bases). Germline V gene data show CDR1 as MNHEY and CDR2 as SMNVEV (reference sequence). Trimming left V 2 bases short and J 0 bases short, with 9 bases between. The CDR3 consists of 15 residues. CDR3 nucleotide sequence: TGTGCCAGCAGTTTAATAACAGGAAGCACAGATACGCAGTATTTT. Its translation: CASSLITGSTDTQYF.

The table lists this clonotype with many counts. The rearrangement uses TRBV20-1 and TRBJ2-7; TRBD1 agrees at 9 bases. Germline loops: CDR1 DFQATT, CDR2 SNEGSKA (reference sequence). CDR3 size: 13 residues. For the CDR3, the DNA is TGCAGCGCCAGGACAGGGGTAACCTACGAGCAGTACTTC. Its translation is CSARTGVTYEQYF.

The rearrangement joins TRBV29-1 to TRBJ1-1; TRBD1 is a possible D gene (6 bases). Germline V lookup: CDR1 SQVTM, CDR2 ANQGSEA. This CDR3 is 12 amino acids long. The V and J ends lost 4 bases and 8 bases respectively, with 14 bases between them. The CDR3 reads CSVVGGAQEAFF. CDR3 bases: TGCAGCGTTGTCGGGGGGGCCCAAGAAGCTTTCTTT.

V and J are TRBV12-3 or TRBV12-4 and TRBJ1-2; the match to TRBD1 covers 9 bases. J lost 5 bases, V lost 0 bases, and 4 bases had no gene match. This CDR3 contains 15 residues. This CDR3 reads CASSLAGQGWYGYTF. The DNA for the CDR3 is TGTGCCAGCAGTTTAGCGGGACAGGGTTGGTATGGCTACACCTTC.

V and J are TRBV20-1 and TRBJ2-2; TRBD2 matches 7 bases. The V gene end was trimmed by 5 bases and the J gene end by 6 bases; junction bases not matched to a gene: 9. This CDR3 is built from 14 residues. Germline-derived CDR1 and CDR2 are DFQATT and SNEGSKA (reference sequence). This chain's CDR3 is CSAGRDYRPGELFF. CDR3 coding DNA: TGCAGTGCTGGCCGGGACTATCGACCCGGGGAGCTGTTTTTT.

The V and J genes are TRBV28 and TRBJ1-2; tentatively, D is TRBD1 (5 bases). V lost 2 bases and J 8 bases, leaving 15 bases between the germline ends. Per germline, CDR1 MDHEN and CDR2 SYDVKM. CDR3 length: 14 amino acids. CDR3 amino acids: CASSLGVRGDGYTF. The CDR3 bases are TGTGCCAGCAGTTTAGGGGTGCGGGGGGACGGCTACACCTTC.

The table lists this clonotype with a count of one. This chain connects TRBV2 to TRBJ1-3; 7 positions agree with TRBD1. Germline CDR1 and CDR2: SNHLY and FYNNEI. This CDR3 comprises 14 residues. J lost 6 bases, V lost 6 bases, and 8 bases had no gene match. The CDR3 here is CASSSRTGQNTIYF. The CDR3 coding sequence is TGTGCCAGCAGCTCTAGGACAGGACAAAACACCATATATTTT.

There are many counts of this clonotype. The chain carries TRBV3-1 and TRBJ2-7; no definite D call. The CDR3 runs to 15 residues. V lost 0 bases, J lost 0 bases, and 9 bases lay in between. Germline V gives CDR1 LGHDT, CDR2 YNNKEL (reference sequence). Here the CDR3 DNA reads TGTGCCAGCAGCCAAGATATGCTTAACTCCTACGAGCAGTACTTC. Translated: CASSQDMLNSYEQYF.